The 9 T cell receptor beta chains listed next were all sequenced from one sample in a study of blood T cell repertoires in COVID-19 (dated by TCRdb to about 2020). The library was generated by the immunoSEQ multiplex PCR assay. TCRdb obtained this table from immuneACCESS and retained in-frame rearrangements with V and J assigned. These tables miss some clones; where compared with another copy, unresolved V genes account for less than half of the shortfall, and the remainder is unexplained. The sample has a few hundred thousand clones on record, 89% of them singletons. 4.6% of the sample belongs to the ten largest clones. The sequencing sample was made of peripheral blood. Receptor source: a woman aged 40-49 years who had recovered from COVID-19.

V gene TRBV27 combines with J gene TRBJ2-7; 8 bases align to TRBD1. The V gene end was trimmed by 5 bases and the J gene end by 2 bases; junction bases not matched to a gene: 20. The CDR3 totals 19 residues. Germline loops: CDR1 MNHEY, CDR2 SMNVEV (reference sequence). CDR3 region: CASSGGQGHPVGTPYEQYV. The CDR3 bases are TGTGCCAGCAGTGGCGGACAGGGCCACCCGGTGGGGACCCCCTACGAGCAGTACGTC.

V gene TRBV28 combines with J gene TRBJ2-5; 11 positions match TRBD2. The CDR3 extends over 16 amino acids. V shed 1 base, J shed 4 bases, and the junction held 5 bases outside the gene matches. From germline, CDR1 is MDHEN and CDR2 SYDVKM. Here the CDR3 reads CASSLSLAGGIETQYF. CDR3 bases: TGTGCCAGCAGTTTATCCCTAGCGGGGGGTATAGAGACCCAGTACTTC.

CDR3 protein: CASSLPSGEPQHF. In DNA, the CDR3 is TGTGCCAGCAGTTTACCCTCGGGGGAGCCCCAGCATTTT. This sequence joins TRBV6-6 and TRBJ1-5, with D maybe TRBD1 (5 bases). The CDR3 extends over 13 amino acids. V lost 4 bases and J 8 bases, leaving 12 bases between the germline ends. Germline CDR1 is MNHNY and CDR2 is SVGAGI (reference sequence).

This chain connects TRBV6-2 or TRBV6-3 to TRBJ1-3, with D perhaps matching TRBD1 (5 bases). CDR1 and CDR2 (germline): MNHEY, SVGEGT. V was cut by 6 bases and J by 2 bases, with 11 bases left in between. This CDR3 region has 14 residues. Written as DNA, the CDR3 is TGTGCCAGCAGCAGGACAACAGCTGGAAACACCATATATTTT. Translated, it gives CASSRTTAGNTIYF.

The J gene is TRBJ1-3, the V gene TRBV28, with no clear D. CDR3 length equals 14 residues. CDR1 is MDHEN, CDR2 SYDVKM, per germline. V lost 6 bases and J lost 4, with 13 bases in between. DNA of the CDR3: TGTGCCAGCAGCCCCTTTCCCTCGGGAAACACCATATATTTT. This gives the protein CASSPFPSGNTIYF.

This chain connects TRBV18 to TRBJ1-5; TRBD1 might be the D (5 bases). CDR3 length: 14 amino acids. Germline CDR1 reads KGHSH; CDR2 reads LQKENI. Trimming removed 8 bases from V and 2 bases from J, with 13 bases in between. CDR3 sequence: CASAKGGGNQPQHF. CDR3 DNA sequence: TGTGCCAGCGCCAAAGGAGGGGGCAATCAGCCCCAGCATTTT.

The chain couples TRBV6-1 to TRBJ1-3; D not resolved. CDR3 length equals 17 residues. CDR1 MNHNS and CDR2 SASEGT come from the germline V gene. Trimming removed 4 bases at V and 0 bases at J, with 16 bases between. CDR3 nucleotides: TGTGCCAGCAGTGCCCACGTTTGGGCCAACTCTGGAAACACCATATATTTT. It is translated as CASSAHVWANSGNTIYF.

On this clone: The CDR3 does not end in the conserved phenylalanine or tryptophan, so this is likely a read error. The DNA is omitted, as the CDR3 cannot be located on it reliably, and the CDR3 follows TCRdb's listing. The chain carries TRBV28 and TRBJ1-2; the D call of TRBD1 is as the table states it, not checked on the DNA. In germline, CDR1 is MDHEN, CDR2 SYDVKM. The CDR3 contains 9 residues when both ends are counted. The CDR3 protein is CASTLTGRK.

The chain employs TRBV19 and TRBJ1-1; D is undetermined. V was shortened by 6 bases and J by 5 bases, with 13 bases between the two germline ends. Germline loops: CDR1 LNHDA, CDR2 SQIVND (reference sequence). The CDR3 extends over 13 amino acids. The CDR3 is CASSLGDLTEAFF. DNA for the CDR3: TGTGCCAGTAGCCTCGGAGACCTGACTGAAGCTTTCTTT. The variable domain in full, completed from reference TRBV19 and TRBJ1-1, reads DGGITQSPKYLFRKEGQNVTLSCEQNLNHDAMYWYRQDPGQGLRLIYYSQIVNDFQKGDIAEGYSVSREKKESFPLTVTSAQKNPTAFYLCASSLGDLTEAFFGQGTRLTVV.